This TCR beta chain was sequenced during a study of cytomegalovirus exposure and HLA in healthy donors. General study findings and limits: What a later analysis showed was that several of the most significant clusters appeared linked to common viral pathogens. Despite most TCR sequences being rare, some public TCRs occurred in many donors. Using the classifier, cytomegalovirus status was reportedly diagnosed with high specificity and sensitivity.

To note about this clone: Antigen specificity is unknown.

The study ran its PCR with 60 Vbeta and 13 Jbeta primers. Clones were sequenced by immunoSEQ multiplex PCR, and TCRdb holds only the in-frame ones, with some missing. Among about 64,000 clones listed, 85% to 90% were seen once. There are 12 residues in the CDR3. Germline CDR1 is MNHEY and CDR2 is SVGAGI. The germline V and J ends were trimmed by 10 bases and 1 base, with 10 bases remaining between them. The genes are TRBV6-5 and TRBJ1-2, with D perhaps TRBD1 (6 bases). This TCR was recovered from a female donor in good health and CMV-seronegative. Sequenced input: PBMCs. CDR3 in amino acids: CATRQVNYGYTF. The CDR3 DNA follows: TGTGCCACGAGACAGGTTAACTATGGCTACACCTTC.